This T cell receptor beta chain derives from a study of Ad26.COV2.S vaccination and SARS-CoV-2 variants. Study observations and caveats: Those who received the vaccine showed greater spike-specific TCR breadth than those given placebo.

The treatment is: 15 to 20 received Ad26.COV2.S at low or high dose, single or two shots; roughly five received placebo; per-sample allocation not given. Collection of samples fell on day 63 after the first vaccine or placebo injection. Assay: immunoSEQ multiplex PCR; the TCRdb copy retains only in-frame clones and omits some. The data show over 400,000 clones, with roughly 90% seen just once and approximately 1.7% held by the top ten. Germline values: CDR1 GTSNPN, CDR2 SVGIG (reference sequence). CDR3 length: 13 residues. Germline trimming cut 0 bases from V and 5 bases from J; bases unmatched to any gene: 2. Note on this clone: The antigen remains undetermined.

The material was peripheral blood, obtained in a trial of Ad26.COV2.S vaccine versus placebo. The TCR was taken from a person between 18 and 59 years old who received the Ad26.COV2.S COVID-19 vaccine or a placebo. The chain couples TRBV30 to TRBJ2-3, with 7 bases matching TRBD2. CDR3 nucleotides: TGTGCCTGGAGTGTGGGGGGGATAGATACGCAGTATTTT. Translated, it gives CAWSVGGIDTQYF.